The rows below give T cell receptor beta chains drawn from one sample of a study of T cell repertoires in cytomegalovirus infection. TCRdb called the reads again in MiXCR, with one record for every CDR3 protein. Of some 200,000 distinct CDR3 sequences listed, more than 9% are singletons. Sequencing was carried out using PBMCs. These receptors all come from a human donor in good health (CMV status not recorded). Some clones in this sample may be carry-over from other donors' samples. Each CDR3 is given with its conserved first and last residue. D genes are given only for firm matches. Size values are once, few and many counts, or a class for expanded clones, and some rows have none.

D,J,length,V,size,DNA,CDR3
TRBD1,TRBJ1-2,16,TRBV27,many,TGTGCCAGCAGTTTCCTGAGACAGGGCGTTAACTATGGCTACACCTTC,CASSFLRQGVNYGYTF
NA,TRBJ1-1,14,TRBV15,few,TGTGCCACCAGCAAGGAGAAAAAGAACACTGAAGCTTTCTTT,CATSKEKKNTEAFF
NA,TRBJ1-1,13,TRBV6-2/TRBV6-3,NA,TGTGCCAGCAGTTACACCGGAAGCACTGAAGCTCTCTTT,CASSYTGSTEALF
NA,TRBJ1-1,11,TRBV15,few,TGTGCCACCAGTCGTAGAGCTGAAGCTTTCTTT,CATSRRAEAFF
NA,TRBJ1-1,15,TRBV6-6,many,TGTGCCAGCAGTTACTCGAGTATAGGTAACACTGAAGCTTTCTTT,CASSYSSIGNTEAFF
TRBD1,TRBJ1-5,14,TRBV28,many,TGTGCCAGCAGGGACAGGGGGCTCAATCAGCCCCAGCATTTT,CASRDRGLNQPQHF
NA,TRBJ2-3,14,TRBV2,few,TGTGCCAGCACGAACGGGATGGGCACAGATACGCAGTATTTT,CASTNGMGTDTQYF
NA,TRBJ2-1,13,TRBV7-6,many,TGTGCCAGCAGCTCGACTCTCGGTGGCAGTCTGGCGTTC,CASSSTLGGSLAF
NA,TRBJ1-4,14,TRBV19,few,TGTGCCAGTAGTTCCTCCGGGATGAGTGAAAAACTGTTTTTT,CASSSSGMSEKLFF
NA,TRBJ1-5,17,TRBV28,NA,TGTGCCAGCAGTTTAGCGGTATGGAGGGGGAACAATCAGCCCCAGCATTTT,CASSLAVWRGNNQPQHF
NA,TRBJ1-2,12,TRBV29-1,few,TGCAGCGTTGTGGGGGGGCTGGATGGCTACACCTTC,CSVVGGLDGYTF
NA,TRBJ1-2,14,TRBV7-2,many,TGTGCCAGCAGCTTAGTCCGGGGGGCCGACGGCTACACCTTC,CASSLVRGADGYTF
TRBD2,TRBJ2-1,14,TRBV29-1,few,TGCAGCGTCGGGATAGCGGGGGGCTACAATGAGCAGTTCTTC,CSVGIAGGYNEQFF
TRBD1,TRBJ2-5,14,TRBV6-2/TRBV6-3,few,TGTGCCAGCAGGACACCCACAGGGGGGGAGACCCAGTACTTC,CASRTPTGGETQYF
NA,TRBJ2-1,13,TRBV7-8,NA,TGTGTCAGCAGCTTAGCCCCCGACAATGAGCAGTTCTTC,CVSSLAPDNEQFF
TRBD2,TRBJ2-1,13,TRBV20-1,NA,TGCAGTGCTAGAGCGTTAGCGGGAAATGAGCAGTTCTTC,CSARALAGNEQFF
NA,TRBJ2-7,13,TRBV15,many,TGTGCCACGTGTGGAGGGGCCCCATGGGAGCAGTACTTC,CATCGGAPWEQYF